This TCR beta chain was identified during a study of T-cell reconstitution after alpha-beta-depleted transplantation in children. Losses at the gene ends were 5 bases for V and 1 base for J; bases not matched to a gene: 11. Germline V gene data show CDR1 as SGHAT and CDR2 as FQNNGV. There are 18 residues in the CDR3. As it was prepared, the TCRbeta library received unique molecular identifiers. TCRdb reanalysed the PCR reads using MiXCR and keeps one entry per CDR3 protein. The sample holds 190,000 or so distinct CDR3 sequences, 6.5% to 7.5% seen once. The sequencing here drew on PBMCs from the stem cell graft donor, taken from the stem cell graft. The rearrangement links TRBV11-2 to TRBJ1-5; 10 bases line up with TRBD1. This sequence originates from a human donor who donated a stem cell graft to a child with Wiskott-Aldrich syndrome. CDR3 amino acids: CASSLSGTGALSNQPQHF. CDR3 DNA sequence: TGTGCCAGCAGCCTATCCGGGACAGGGGCTTTGAGCAATCAGCCCCAGCATTTT.